A selection of T cell receptor beta chains follows, all from one sample in a study of T cells expressing NK-cell markers. One entry per CDR3 protein, without DNA, is what TCRdb gives after re-calling the 5' RACE reads. The sample has 140,000 or so distinct CDR3 sequences, and its top ten clones hold approximately 12%. Source material: blood T cells: a sorted CD56 or NKG2C T cell subset, CD4+ or CD8+ T cells, or bulk PBMC T cells (not recorded which). Receptor source: a young man in good health. CDR3s include the opening cysteine and the closing phenylalanine or tryptophan.

TRBJ2-7,TRBV4-3,CASSQGLVRSILGQYF
TRBJ2-1,TRBV5-1,CASSLDGDPQLLNEQFF
TRBJ2-2,TRBV4-1,CASSQEGELFF
TRBJ2-1,TRBV12-3/TRBV12-4,CASSLDPIASSSYNEQFF
TRBJ2-5,TRBV12-3/TRBV12-4,CASGGPDSQETQYF
TRBJ2-2,TRBV5-1,CASSFGTVNTGELFF
TRBJ2-5,TRBV5-4,CASSLSTDRPGETQYF
TRBJ2-2,TRBV6-4,CASNPRGDDTGELFF
TRBJ2-2,TRBV2,CASSEVEGTSTGELFF
TRBJ2-3,TRBV14,CASSQESVLADTQYF
TRBJ2-1,TRBV7-8,CASSLADEQFF
TRBJ1-5,TRBV12-3/TRBV12-4,CASSLDGQGGQPQHF
TRBJ2-1,TRBV9,CASSSPGLASNEQFF
TRBJ2-3,TRBV14,CASSQRASTTDTQYF
TRBJ2-3,TRBV27,CASSPPSTDPPDTQYF
TRBJ2-2,TRBV6-2/TRBV6-3,CASSSLAGVITGELFF
TRBJ2-1,TRBV24-1,CATSDLLGMKFF
TRBJ2-1,TRBV15,CATRRTGGLDYNEQFF
TRBJ2-3,TRBV7-8,CASRLGVSTDTQYF
TRBJ1-1,TRBV21-1,CASITKANTEAFF
TRBJ2-3,TRBV4-2,CASSDLPKHWYF
TRBJ2-1,TRBV12-3/TRBV12-4,CASSLNGRAVNEQFF
TRBJ2-1,TRBV5-6,CASSLDGLAGGGDEQFF
TRBJ2-7,TRBV4-3,CASSQEGGLYEQYF